These T cell receptor beta chains were read from a single sample in a study of cytomegalovirus exposure and HLA in healthy donors. Repertoires were generated with immunoSEQ multiplex PCR, while TCRdb's copy carries only in-frame clones and drops some. The sample carries roughly 120,000 clones, approximately 91% recorded once. The sequenced sample was PBMCs. These TCRs come from a man in his late teens or twenties in good health and CMV-seropositive. Each CDR3 is given with its conserved first and last residue. The order of the fields is V gene, clone size, J gene, D gene, CDR3 DNA, CDR3 protein. D genes are given only for firm matches. The size of a clone is reported for some rows only, either as once, few or many, or as a class for expanded clones.

>TRBV9|-|TRBJ1-1|-
TGTGCCAGCAGCGTAGCTACAGGCCTCGCCGGCACTGAAGCTTTCTTT
CASSVATGLAGTEAFF
>TRBV9|once|TRBJ1-1|-
TGTGCCAGCAGCGTCATCGGGGGGGACGCTTTCTTT
CASSVIGGDAFF
>TRBV4-2|-|TRBJ1-2|-
TGTGCCAGCAGCCAAGAAGCGGCAGCTAACTATGGCTACACCTTC
CASSQEAAANYGYTF
>TRBV25-1|-|TRBJ1-1|TRBD1
TGTGCCAGCAGTGTCCACTCGGACAGGGAGAGAGCTTTCTTT
CASSVHSDRERAFF
>TRBV25-1|-|TRBJ2-5|TRBD2
TGTGCCAGCACAGAGTCCCGCCCGGGGGGACCTTGGGAGACCCAGTACTTC
CASTESRPGGPWETQYF
>TRBV11-2|once|TRBJ2-1|TRBD2
TGTGCCAGCAGCACGGGACTAGCGGGGGTAGGCAATGAGCAGTTCTTC
CASSTGLAGVGNEQFF
>TRBV5-6|-|TRBJ2-3|-
TGTGCCAGCAGATGGGCCCTTAGAGCAGATACGCAGTATTTT
CASRWALRADTQYF
>TRBV5-1|-|TRBJ2-3|TRBD1
TGCGCCAGCAGCCTGGGACAGACGACAGATACGCAGTATTTT
CASSLGQTTDTQYF
>TRBV19|-|TRBJ2-3|TRBD2
TGTGCCAGTAAAATAGCGGGGGAGGCGGATACGCAGTATTTT
CASKIAGEADTQYF
>TRBV28|once|TRBJ2-4|-
TGTGCCAGCACCACCTCAGGAGGGTATTTAGCCGCTTGGGAAAACATTCAGTACTTC
CASTTSGGYLAAWENIQYF
>TRBV9|-|TRBJ1-1|TRBD1
TGTGCCAGCAGCGTAGAAGGGGGGCGGACAGGAGAAGCTTTCTTT
CASSVEGGRTGEAFF
>TRBV13|-|TRBJ1-5|-
TGTGCCAGCAGCTTAGGATTAGGCGGACAGCCCCAGCATTTT
CASSLGLGGQPQHF
>TRBV7-6|once|TRBJ1-2|TRBD1
TGTGCCAGCAGCTCTCCGGGACAGGGGACCTATGGCTACACCTTC
CASSSPGQGTYGYTF
>TRBV6-5|-|TRBJ1-1|-
TGTGCCAGCAGTTACACGACATCGAACACTGAAGCTTTCTTT
CASSYTTSNTEAFF
>TRBV7-6|-|TRBJ2-2|-
TGTGCCAGCAGCCCTTCGAACACCGGGGAGCTGTTTTTT
CASSPSNTGELFF
>TRBV18|-|TRBJ1-1|-
TGTGCCAGCTCAGGGCGGGGTGAAGCTTTCTTT
CASSGRGEAFF
>TRBV11-2|-|TRBJ1-2|TRBD1
TGTGCCAGCAGCTCTTTAAGACAGGGTGGCTCTAACTATGGCTACACCTTC
CASSSLRQGGSNYGYTF
>TRBV6-6|-|TRBJ2-2|-
TGTGCCAGCAGTTTCCAGAACACCGGGGAGCTGTTTTTT
CASSFQNTGELFF
>TRBV4-2|-|TRBJ2-1|TRBD2
TGTGCCAGCAGCCTAGCTAGCGGGGGGGCCAATGAGCAGTTCTTC
CASSLASGGANEQFF
>TRBV11-1|-|TRBJ2-7|-
TGTGCCAGCAGATACGGGGACTCCCCGGGATACGAGCAGTACTTC
CASRYGDSPGYEQYF
>TRBV6-4|-|TRBJ2-3|TRBD1
TGTGCCAGCATGGACAGGGGACGGACAGATACGCAGTATTTT
CASMDRGRTDTQYF
>TRBV13|-|TRBJ2-7|-
TGTGCCAGCAGCTTAGGCAGGGCAGTGCAGTACTTC
CASSLGRAVQYF
>TRBV30|once|TRBJ1-2|TRBD1
TGTGCCTGGGTCAAATCCGGGACAGGGGGCGATGGCTACACCTTC
CAWVKSGTGGDGYTF
>TRBV19|few|TRBJ1-5|-
TGTGCCAGTAGTATAGCCGATCAGCCCCAGCATTTT
CASSIADQPQHF
>TRBV7-6|-|TRBJ2-3|TRBD2
TGTGCCAGCAGCTTAGGGGCGGGGGGGCCAACAGATACGCAGTATTTT
CASSLGAGGPTDTQYF